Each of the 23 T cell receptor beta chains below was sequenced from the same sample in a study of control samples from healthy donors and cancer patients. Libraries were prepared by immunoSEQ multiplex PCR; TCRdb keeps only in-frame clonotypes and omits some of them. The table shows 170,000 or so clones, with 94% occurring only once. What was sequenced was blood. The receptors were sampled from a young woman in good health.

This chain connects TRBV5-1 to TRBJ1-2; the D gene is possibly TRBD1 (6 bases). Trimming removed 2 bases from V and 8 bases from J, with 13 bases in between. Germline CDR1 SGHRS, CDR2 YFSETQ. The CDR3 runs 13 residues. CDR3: CASSFWSGAGYTF. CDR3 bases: TGCGCCAGCAGCTTCTGGTCAGGGGCCGGCTACACCTTC.

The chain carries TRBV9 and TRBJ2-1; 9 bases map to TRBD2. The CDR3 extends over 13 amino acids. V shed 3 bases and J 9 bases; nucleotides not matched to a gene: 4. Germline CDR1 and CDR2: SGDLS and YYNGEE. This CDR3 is CASSASGAGEQFF. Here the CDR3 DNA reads TGTGCCAGCAGCGCTAGCGGGGCTGGTGAGCAGTTCTTC.

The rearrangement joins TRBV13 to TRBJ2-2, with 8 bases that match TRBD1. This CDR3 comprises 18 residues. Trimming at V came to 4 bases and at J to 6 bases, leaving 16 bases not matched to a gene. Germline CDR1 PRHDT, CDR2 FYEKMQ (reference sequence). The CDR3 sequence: CASSSPRGKTQGAGELFF. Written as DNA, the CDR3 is TGTGCCAGCAGCTCACCCCGAGGAAAGACACAGGGGGCCGGGGAGCTGTTTTTT. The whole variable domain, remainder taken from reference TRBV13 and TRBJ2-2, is AAGVIQSPRHLIKEKRETATLKCYPIPRHDTVYWYQQGPGQDPQFLISFYEKMQSDKGSIPDRFSAQQFSDYHSELNMSSLELGDSALYFCASSSPRGKTQGAGELFFGEGSRLTVL.

CDR3 coding DNA: TGTGCCAGCAGCCCGGGACCTTCCCCCTACGAGCAGTACTTC. Its protein product is CASSPGPSPYEQYF. The chain has TRBV5-4 and TRBJ2-7; D may be TRBD1 or TRBD2 (5 bases each). CDR1 is SGHNT, CDR2 YYREEE, per germline (reference sequence). CDR3 length equals 14 residues. V lost 4 bases and J lost 2, with 13 bases in between.

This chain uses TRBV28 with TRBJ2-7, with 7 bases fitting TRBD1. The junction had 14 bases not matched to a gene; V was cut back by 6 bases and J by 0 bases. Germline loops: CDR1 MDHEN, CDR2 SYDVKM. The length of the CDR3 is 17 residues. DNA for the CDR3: TGTGCCAGCAGGGCACCCGACAGGGTTGGGGGCTCCTACGAGCAGTACTTC. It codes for CASRAPDRVGGSYEQYF.

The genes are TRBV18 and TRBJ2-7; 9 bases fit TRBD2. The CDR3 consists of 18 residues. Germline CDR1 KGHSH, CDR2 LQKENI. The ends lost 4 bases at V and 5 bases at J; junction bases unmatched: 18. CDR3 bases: TGTGCCAGCTCACGTACTGTACAGGGCTTGTCTAGCGGGAACGAGCAGTACTTC. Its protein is CASSRTVQGLSSGNEQYF.

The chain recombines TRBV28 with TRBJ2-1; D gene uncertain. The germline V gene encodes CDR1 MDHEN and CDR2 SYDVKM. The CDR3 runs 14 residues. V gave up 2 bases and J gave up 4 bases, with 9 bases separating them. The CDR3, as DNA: TGTGCCAGCAGTTTAACGGGCAGTTACAATGAGCAGTTCTTC. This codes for CASSLTGSYNEQFF.

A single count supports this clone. The CDR3, as DNA: TGTGCCAGCAGGGGGGGGGAGGGCGAGCAGTACTTC. It translates to CASRGGEGEQYF. V gene TRBV6-5 combines with J gene TRBJ2-7, with 7 bases identical to TRBD2. The CDR3 runs to 12 residues. V shed 6 bases and J 6 bases; nucleotides not matched to a gene: 5. Germline CDR1 MNHEY, CDR2 SVGAGI.

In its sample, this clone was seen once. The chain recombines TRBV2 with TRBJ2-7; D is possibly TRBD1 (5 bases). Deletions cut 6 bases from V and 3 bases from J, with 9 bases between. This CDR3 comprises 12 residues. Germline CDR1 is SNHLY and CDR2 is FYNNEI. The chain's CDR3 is CASRQEYYEQYF. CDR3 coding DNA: TGTGCCAGCAGACAGGAGTACTACGAGCAGTACTTC.

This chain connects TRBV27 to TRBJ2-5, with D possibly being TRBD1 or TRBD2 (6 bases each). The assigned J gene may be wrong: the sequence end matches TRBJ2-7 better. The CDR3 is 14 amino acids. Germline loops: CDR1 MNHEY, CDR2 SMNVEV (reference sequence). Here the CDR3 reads CASSSVWGAREQYF. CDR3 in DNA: TGTGCCAGCAGCTCCGTCTGGGGGGCCCGCGAGCAGTACTTC.

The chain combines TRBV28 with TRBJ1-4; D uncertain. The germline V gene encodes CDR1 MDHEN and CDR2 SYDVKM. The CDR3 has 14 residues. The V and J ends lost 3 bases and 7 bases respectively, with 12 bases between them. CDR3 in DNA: TGTGCCAGCAGTTTTCCCGGGGAGGGTGAAAAACTGTTTTTT. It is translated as CASSFPGEGEKLFF.

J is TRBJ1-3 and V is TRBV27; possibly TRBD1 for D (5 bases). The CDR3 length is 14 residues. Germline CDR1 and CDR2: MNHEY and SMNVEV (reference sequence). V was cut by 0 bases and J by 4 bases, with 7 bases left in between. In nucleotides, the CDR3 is TGTGCCAGCAGTTTATCCGGGACGGGAAACACCATATATTTT. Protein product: CASSLSGTGNTIYF.

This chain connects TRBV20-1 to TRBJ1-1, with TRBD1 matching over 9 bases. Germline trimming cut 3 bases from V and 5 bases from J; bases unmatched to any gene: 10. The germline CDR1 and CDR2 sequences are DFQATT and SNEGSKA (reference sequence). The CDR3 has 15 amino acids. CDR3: CSASDAGQGETEAFF. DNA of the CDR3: TGCAGTGCTAGTGACGCGGGACAGGGAGAGACTGAAGCTTTCTTT.

The CDR3 here is CASSADLGTVRTQYF. The DNA for the CDR3 is TGTGCCAGCAGCGCCGACTTGGGGACGGTGAGGACCCAGTACTTC. The J gene is TRBJ2-5, the V gene TRBV9; tentatively, D is TRBD1 or TRBD2 (5 bases each). The CDR3 extends over 15 amino acids. V lost 3 bases and J lost 7, with 19 bases in between. CDR1 SGDLS and CDR2 YYNGEE come from the germline V gene.

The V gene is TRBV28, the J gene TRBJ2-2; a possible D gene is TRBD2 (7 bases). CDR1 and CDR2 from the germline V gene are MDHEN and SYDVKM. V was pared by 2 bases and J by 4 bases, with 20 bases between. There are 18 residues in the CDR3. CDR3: CASSLRAGRGRSTGELFF. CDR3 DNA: TGTGCCAGCAGTTTAAGGGCCGGGCGGGGGCGAAGCACCGGGGAGCTGTTTTTT.

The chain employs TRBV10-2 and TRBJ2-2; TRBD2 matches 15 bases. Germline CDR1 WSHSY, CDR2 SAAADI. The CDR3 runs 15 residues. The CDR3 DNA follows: TGCTCCCCGGGACTAGCGGGGGGGAACACCGGGGAGCTGTTTTTT. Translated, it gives CSPGLAGGNTGELFF.

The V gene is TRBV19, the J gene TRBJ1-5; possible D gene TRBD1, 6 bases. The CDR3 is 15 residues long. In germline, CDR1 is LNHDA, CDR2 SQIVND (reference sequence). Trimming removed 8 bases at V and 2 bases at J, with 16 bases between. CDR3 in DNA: TGTGCCAGTTGTTACAGGGATACGGGCAATCAGCCCCAGCATTTT. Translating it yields CASCYRDTGNQPQHF.

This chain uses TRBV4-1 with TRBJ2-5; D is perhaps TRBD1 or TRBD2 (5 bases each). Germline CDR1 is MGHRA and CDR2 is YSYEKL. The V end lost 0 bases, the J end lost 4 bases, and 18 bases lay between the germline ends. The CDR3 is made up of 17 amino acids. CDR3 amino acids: CASSQEMDTTRGETQYF. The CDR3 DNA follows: TGCGCCAGCAGCCAAGAAATGGACACCACCCGGGGAGAGACCCAGTACTTC.

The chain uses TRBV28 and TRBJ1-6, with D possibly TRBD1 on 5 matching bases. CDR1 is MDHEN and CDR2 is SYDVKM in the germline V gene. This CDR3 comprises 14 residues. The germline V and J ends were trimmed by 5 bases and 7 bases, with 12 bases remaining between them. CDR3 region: CASSTQGGNSPLHF. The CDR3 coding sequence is TGTGCCAGCAGTACTCAGGGAGGGAATTCACCCCTCCACTTT.

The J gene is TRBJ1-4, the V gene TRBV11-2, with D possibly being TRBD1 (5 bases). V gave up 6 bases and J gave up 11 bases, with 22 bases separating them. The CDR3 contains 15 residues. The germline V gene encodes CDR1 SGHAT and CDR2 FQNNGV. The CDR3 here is CASSSRGGVYGKLFF. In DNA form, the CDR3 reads TGTGCCAGCAGTTCGAGGGGTGGTGTTTATGGGAAACTGTTTTTT.

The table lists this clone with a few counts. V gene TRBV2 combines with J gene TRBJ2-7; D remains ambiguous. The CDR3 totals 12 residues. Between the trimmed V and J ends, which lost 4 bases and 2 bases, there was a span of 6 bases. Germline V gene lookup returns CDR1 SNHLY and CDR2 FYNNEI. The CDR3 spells CASSGSTYEQYF. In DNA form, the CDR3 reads TGTGCCAGCAGTGGGTCTACCTACGAGCAGTACTTC.

This CDR3 reads CASSAAPRGFSGNTIYF. The CDR3 region has the DNA TGTGCCAGCAGCGCAGCACCCAGGGGCTTCTCTGGAAACACCATATATTTT. The rearrangement joins TRBV9 to TRBJ1-3; TRBD1 is a possible D gene (6 bases). Looked up from germline, CDR1 is SGDLS and CDR2 is YYNGEE. The V end was cut by 3 bases, the J end by 0 bases, with 16 bases between. The CDR3 covers 17 residues.

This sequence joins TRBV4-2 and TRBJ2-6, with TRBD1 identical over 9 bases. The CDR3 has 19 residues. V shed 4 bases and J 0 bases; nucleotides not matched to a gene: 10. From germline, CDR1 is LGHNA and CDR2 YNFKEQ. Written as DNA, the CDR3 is TGTGCCAGCAGCCCAACTCCGGGACAGGGCCGCTCTGGGGCCAACGTCCTGACTTTC. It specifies CASSPTPGQGRSGANVLTF.